Presented here are 21 T cell receptor beta chains from one specimen sequenced in a study of shared clonotypes between healthy human individuals. Data came from immunoSEQ multiplex PCR; TCRdb stores just in-frame clones and leaves some out. The sample consists of about 1 million clones, about 77% of them appearing once. Sequenced material: memory CD4+ T cells sorted from blood. The subset here: CD45RA-negative fraction. The receptors were gathered from a man younger than 30 in good health.

This clone was found many times. The gene calls are TRBV7-2 and TRBJ2-7, with D possibly being TRBD1 (5 bases). The V and J ends lost 1 base and 9 bases respectively, with 13 bases between them. Germline V gene data show CDR1 as SGHTA and CDR2 as FQGNSA. This CDR3 is built from 13 residues. CDR3 protein: CASSLEGRQWQYF. As DNA, the CDR3 is TGTGCCAGCAGCTTAGAGGGGCGGCAGTGGCAGTACTTC.

The V call is TRBV7-2, the J call TRBJ1-4, with D maybe TRBD1 (5 bases). The germline V gene has CDR1 SGHTA and CDR2 FQGNSA. V was pared by 3 bases and J by 7 bases, with 12 bases between. This CDR3 is 14 amino acids long. The CDR3: CASSFGAGREKLFF. The CDR3 DNA is TGTGCCAGCAGCTTCGGGGCGGGACGTGAAAAACTGTTTTTT.

This clone came up many times. V and J are TRBV28 and TRBJ1-1; 7 nucleotides align to TRBD1. The length of the CDR3 is 17 residues. V lost 6 bases and J lost 3; bases outside the gene matches: 16. The germline V gene has CDR1 MDHEN and CDR2 SYDVKM. The CDR3 nucleotides are TGTGCCAGCAGCCCCTGGAGGGGGCCCTTTGAAGACACTGAAGCTTTCTTT. Amino acid sequence: CASSPWRGPFEDTEAFF.

About this clone itself: Other DNA sequences of this sample code for an identical CDR3. This chain connects TRBV5-4 to TRBJ2-1; D perhaps matches TRBD2 (7 bases). The CDR3 covers 14 residues. Trimming took 1 base from V and 5 from J, leaving 10 bases between them. Germline CDR1 reads SGHNT; CDR2 reads YYREEE (reference sequence). DNA for the CDR3: TGTGCCAGCAGCTTGAGGGGGGGGAACAATGAGCAGTTCTTC. Translating it yields CASSLRGGNNEQFF. The full variable domain, completed using reference TRBV5-4 and TRBJ2-1, is ETGVTQSPTHLIKTRGQQVTLRCSSQSGHNTVSWYQQALGQGPQFIFQYYREEENGRGNFPPRFSGLQFPNYSSELNVNALELDDSALYLCASSLRGGNNEQFFGPGTRLTVL.

The chain carries TRBV10-2 and TRBJ1-1, with 8 positions matching TRBD1. The CDR3 contains 13 residues. Losses at the gene ends were 2 bases for V and 4 bases for J; bases not matched to a gene: 0. Germline V gene lookup returns CDR1 WSHSY and CDR2 SAAADI. The CDR3 here is CASSETGGTEAFF. In DNA form, the CDR3 reads TGCGCCAGCAGTGAGACAGGGGGCACTGAAGCTTTCTTT.

The V call is TRBV5-4, the J call TRBJ2-2; D unclear. Trimming removed 2 bases from V and 6 bases from J, with 2 bases in between. The CDR3 is made up of 11 amino acids. Per germline, CDR1 SGHNT and CDR2 YYREEE (reference sequence). In nucleotides, the CDR3 is TGTGCCAGCAGCTTCGCCGGGGAGCTGTTTTTT. Residues: CASSFAGELFF.

In this sample, this clone turned up once. This chain joins TRBV9 and TRBJ2-3; tentatively, D is TRBD1 or TRBD2 (5 bases each). V lost 0 bases and J 3 bases, leaving 17 bases between the germline ends. This CDR3 spans 17 amino acids. The germline V gene has CDR1 SGDLS and CDR2 YYNGEE. CDR3 protein: CASSVGGWDWGTDTQYF. In nucleotides, the CDR3 is TGTGCCAGCAGCGTAGGTGGCTGGGATTGGGGGACAGATACGCAGTATTTT.

V gene TRBV10-3 combines with J gene TRBJ2-2; the D call may be TRBD1 or TRBD2 (6 bases each). CDR1 is ENHRY, CDR2 SYGVKD, per germline. The length of the CDR3 is 16 residues. Trimming took off 10 bases at V and 0 bases at J, with 18 bases between the two ends. For the CDR3, the DNA is TGTGCCACCAGACAGGAGGGCAGATCGAACACCGGGGAGCTGTTTTTT. Its translation: CATRQEGRSNTGELFF.

This clone was counted only a few times. The rearrangement joins TRBV18 to TRBJ2-3; no firm D call. Germline V gene lookup returns CDR1 KGHSH and CDR2 LQKENI. The CDR3 loop spans 14 amino acids. The V gene lost 0 bases and the J gene lost 0 bases, with 4 bases spanning the gap. CDR3 residues: CASSPPYSTDTQYF. The CDR3 DNA reads TGTGCCAGCTCACCACCGTACAGCACAGATACGCAGTATTTT.

J is TRBJ2-5 and V is TRBV9, with D unclear. The CDR3 length is 13 residues. V was shortened by 3 bases and J by 5 bases, with 11 bases between the two germline ends. Germline V gives CDR1 SGDLS, CDR2 YYNGEE. The CDR3 loop reads CASSATWSETQYF. Here the CDR3 DNA reads TGTGCCAGCAGCGCGACGTGGTCGGAGACCCAGTACTTC.

The chain recombines TRBV4-2 with TRBJ2-2; the match to TRBD2 covers 12 bases. The CDR3 is 15 amino acids. V shed 7 bases and J 7 bases; nucleotides not matched to a gene: 7. Germline V gene sequence: CDR1 LGHNA, CDR2 YNFKEQ. The CDR3 here is CASTRLAGAGGELFF. The CDR3 nucleotides read TGTGCCAGCACCCGACTAGCGGGGGCGGGCGGGGAGCTGTTTTTT.

This clone came up once. This chain uses TRBV5-8 with TRBJ1-6; D ambiguous. Trimming took off 5 bases at V and 10 bases at J, with 19 bases between the two ends. This CDR3 spans 15 amino acids. Germline CDR1 SGHTS, CDR2 YDEGEE. CDR3 sequence (DNA): TGTGCCAGCAGTCGCGGACCGAATGCGGGATCACCCCTCCACTTT. It encodes CASSRGPNAGSPLHF.

The chain uses TRBV6-5 and TRBJ2-5; D not certain. The DNA end is more similar to TRBJ2-7, so the J call may be wrong. The CDR3 extends over 15 amino acids. The germline V gene has CDR1 MNHEY and CDR2 SVGAGI. The DNA of the CDR3 is TGTGCCAGCAGTTACTCTACCTTTGGTTCCTACGAGCAGTACTTC. Amino acid sequence: CASSYSTFGSYEQYF.

The chain carries TRBV9 and TRBJ2-3; TRBD1 agrees at 8 bases. V was pared by 0 bases and J by 0 bases, with 9 bases of the junction left unmatched. There are 18 residues in the CDR3. Germline lookup yields CDR1 SGDLS and CDR2 YYNGEE. The CDR3 here is CASSVARTGSLSTDTQYF. CDR3 nucleotide sequence: TGTGCCAGCAGCGTAGCGAGGACAGGGAGCCTAAGCACAGATACGCAGTATTTT.

V is TRBV10-3 and J is TRBJ2-7; 8 bases match TRBD1. The V and J ends lost 5 bases and 4 bases, in that order; junction bases with no gene match: 7. This CDR3 has 14 amino acids. CDR1 and CDR2 from the germline V gene are ENHRY and SYGVKD. The CDR3 sequence is CAISLNRGEYEQYF. CDR3 bases: TGTGCCATCAGTCTCAACAGGGGGGAATACGAGCAGTACTTC.

The V and J genes are TRBV6-5 and TRBJ1-5, with D unresolved. CDR1 is MNHEY and CDR2 is SVGAGI in the germline V gene. The ends were cut back, 6 bases at V and 2 bases at J, with 5 bases in the middle. There are 12 residues in the CDR3. The CDR3 nucleotides read TGTGCCAGCAGAGGCGGCAATCAGCCCCAGCATTTT. Translation: CASRGGNQPQHF.

This clone came up a few times. A junction boundary mismatches the germline segment, possibly from a read error. V gene TRBV27 combines with J gene TRBJ1-4, with 9 bases identical to TRBD1. Germline assignment: CDR1 MNHEY and CDR2 SMNVEV (reference sequence). The length of the CDR3 is 11 residues. CDR3: CASSSLTGGIF. The CDR3, as DNA: TGTGCCAGCAGTTCTCTGACAGGGGGAATTTTT.

V usage is TRBV7-2 and J usage is TRBJ2-6; 9 bases match TRBD2. J gave up 0 bases and V 2 bases, and 8 bases lay outside the gene matches. This CDR3 comprises 19 residues. Germline V lookup: CDR1 SGHTA, CDR2 FQGNSA. The CDR3 DNA sequence: TGTGCCAGCAGCTTACCCCTAGCGGGACTGTACTCTGGGGCCAACGTCCTGACTTTC. Translating gives CASSLPLAGLYSGANVLTF.

The rearrangement joins TRBV25-1 to TRBJ2-6, with TRBD2 as a possible D gene (5 bases). V gave up 1 base and J gave up 4 bases, with 8 bases separating them. Looked up from germline, CDR1 is MGHDK and CDR2 is SYGVNS. This CDR3 region has 15 residues. CDR3 nucleotide sequence: TGTGCCAGCAGTGAATCGCGAGGGGGGGCCAACGTCCTGACTTTC. It codes for CASSESRGGANVLTF.

This clone was seen only a few times. The rearrangement joins TRBV5-8 to TRBJ1-6; 9 bases fit TRBD1. CDR3 size: 14 residues. Trimming took 7 bases from V and 8 from J; bases not matched to a gene: 7. Germline lookup yields CDR1 SGHTS and CDR2 YDEGEE. CDR3 in DNA: TGTGCCAGCGTGACGGGGACAGGGTATTCACCCCTCCACTTT. It translates to CASVTGTGYSPLHF. Supplemented by reference TRBV5-8 and TRBJ1-6, the full variable domain reads EAGVTQSPTHLIKTRGQQATLRCSPISGHTSVYWYQQALGLGLQFLLWYDEGEERNRGNFPPRFSGRQFPNYSSELNVNALELEDSALYLCASVTGTGYSPLHFGNGTRLTVT.

Ten or more counts support this clone. This chain joins TRBV7-6 and TRBJ1-3; D may be TRBD1 (6 bases). Trimming removed 1 base at V and 0 bases at J, with 7 bases between. CDR1 and CDR2 from the germline V gene are SGHVS and FNYEAQ. This CDR3 is 15 amino acids long. The CDR3 sequence: CASSLGTASGNTIYF. In DNA form, the CDR3 reads TGTGCCAGCAGCTTAGGGACAGCCTCTGGAAACACCATATATTTT.